This T cell receptor (beta chain) was recovered during a study of identical twins. This CDR3 has 14 residues. V lost 4 bases and J lost 4; bases outside the gene matches: 6. In germline, CDR1 is SEHNR, CDR2 FQNEAQ (reference sequence). One entry per CDR3 protein, called by TCRdb with MiXCR from the 5' RACE reads. The sample yields about 260,000 distinct CDR3 sequences, 7% seen once. This clonotype appeared many times. Its antigen is unidentified. Study-level findings and limits: The degree of excess twin sharing was weaker in beta out-of-frame sequences.

These data also featured in a second study, about yellow fever vaccine responses in identical twins.

The chain carries TRBV7-9 and TRBJ1-2; 7 bases map to TRBD1. Sample: memory (CD45RO+) T cells sorted from blood. The TCR was taken from a woman aged 18-29 years in good health. The CDR3 loop is CASSSRDSFYGYTF. CDR3 DNA sequence: TGTGCCAGCAGCTCCCGGGACAGTTTCTATGGCTACACCTTC.